The 29 T cell receptor beta chains below were found in one sample sequenced in a study of cytomegalovirus exposure and HLA in healthy donors. This PCR relied on a set of 60 Vbeta primers and 13 Jbeta primers. Libraries were prepared by immunoSEQ multiplex PCR; TCRdb keeps only in-frame clonotypes and omits some of them. The table includes roughly 180,000 clones, roughly four fifths detected once. The sequenced sample consisted of PBMCs. The receptor set was obtained from a girl aged 5 to 17 in good health and CMV-seropositive.

The gene calls are TRBV7-8 and TRBJ2-1; no reliable D call. CDR3 length equals 14 residues. The V end lost 4 bases, the J end lost 5 bases, and 12 bases lay between the germline ends. Germline CDR1 and CDR2: SGHVS and FQNEAQ. CDR3: CASSYTGRDNEQFF. The CDR3 DNA sequence: TGTGCCAGCAGCTACACTGGCCGGGACAATGAGCAGTTCTTC.

The V gene is TRBV9, the J gene TRBJ2-7; D not certain. The germline V gene has CDR1 SGDLS and CDR2 YYNGEE. V lost 0 bases, J lost 0 bases, and 7 bases lay in between. This CDR3 is 14 amino acids long. CDR3 DNA sequence: TGTGCCAGCAGCGTAGACCATAGCTCCTACGAGCAGTACTTC. Encoded protein: CASSVDHSSYEQYF.

The J gene is TRBJ2-1, the V gene TRBV15; 7 bases line up with TRBD2. CDR3 size: 17 residues. With V trimmed by 0 bases and J by 3 bases, 8 bases remained unmatched. Germline-derived CDR1 and CDR2 are LNHNV and YYDKDF (reference sequence). The CDR3 is CATSRDYGGGNYNEQFF. In DNA form, the CDR3 reads TGTGCCACCAGCAGAGATTATGGCGGGGGAAACTACAATGAGCAGTTCTTC.

Comment on this clone: Other DNA sequences in the sample encode the same CDR3. The V and J genes are TRBV6-5 and TRBJ2-1; possible D gene TRBD2, 7 bases. Germline V gene data show CDR1 as MNHEY and CDR2 as SVGAGI. With 6 bases removed from V and 10 bases from J, the gap between germline ends came to 19 bases. The CDR3 is 14 residues long. The CDR3 protein is CASSRGAGRHEQFF. In DNA form, the CDR3 reads TGTGCCAGCAGCCGGGGGGCCGGCAGGCACGAGCAGTTCTTC.

This clone was recorded a few times. This chain uses TRBV19 with TRBJ2-1; no clear D. Trimming left V 3 bases short and J 8 bases short, with 11 bases between. Germline CDR1 LNHDA, CDR2 SQIVND (reference sequence). The CDR3 totals 13 residues. CDR3 coding DNA: TGTGCCAGTAGTATCGGTGGAGTCGATGAGCAGTTCTTC. It translates to CASSIGGVDEQFF. The variable domain in full, with the rest retrieved from reference TRBV19 and TRBJ2-1, is DGGITQSPKYLFRKEGQNVTLSCEQNLNHDAMYWYRQDPGQGLRLIYYSQIVNDFQKGDIAEGYSVSREKKESFPLTVTSAQKNPTAFYLCASSIGGVDEQFFGPGTRLTVL.

This chain joins TRBV7-8 and TRBJ1-1; possible D gene TRBD1, 6 bases. V shed 5 bases and J shed 5 bases, with 18 bases lying between them. The CDR3 consists of 15 residues. Germline V gives CDR1 SGHVS, CDR2 FQNEAQ. Written as DNA, the CDR3 is TGTGCCAGCAGCCCCCGGCCAGGGGAGGGGACTGAAGCTTTCTTT. This codes for CASSPRPGEGTEAFF. The complete variable domain, with remaining parts taken from reference TRBV7-8 and TRBJ1-1, reads GAGVSQSPRYKVAKRGQDVALRCDPISGHVSLFWYQQALGQGPEFLTYFQNEAQLDKSGLPSDRFFAERPEGSVSTLKIQRTQQEDSAVYLCASSPRPGEGTEAFFGQGTRLTVV.

This sequence joins TRBV18 and TRBJ2-3, with D possibly TRBD2 on 7 matching bases. CDR1 KGHSH and CDR2 LQKENI come from the germline V gene. V gave up 4 bases and J gave up 3 bases, with 23 bases separating them. The CDR3 runs to 18 residues. CDR3 sequence reads: CASSLTHLAGAKTDTQYF. CDR3 DNA sequence: TGTGCCAGCTCACTTACACACCTCGCGGGGGCTAAAACAGATACGCAGTATTTT.

The gene calls are TRBV12-5 and TRBJ1-1; possibly TRBD1 for D (6 bases). Trimming cost V 2 bases and J 1 base, with 17 bases left between them. The CDR3 covers 17 residues. Germline CDR1 and CDR2: LGHNT and FRNRAP. The CDR3 DNA follows: TGTGCTAGTGGTTTGACAATCACAGGGAAACAGAACACTGAAGCTTTCTTT. Its translation is CASGLTITGKQNTEAFF.

The chain joins TRBV30 to TRBJ2-1; 8 bases map to TRBD1. V was pared by 5 bases and J by 8 bases, with 8 bases of the junction left unmatched. The CDR3 covers 13 residues. Germline V lookup: CDR1 GTSNPN, CDR2 SVGIG (reference sequence). For the CDR3, the DNA is TGTGCCTGGGACCAGGGGGCGAAGGATGAGCAGTTCTTC. Translation gives CAWDQGAKDEQFF.

The V and J genes are TRBV10-1 and TRBJ2-6; 11 bases match TRBD2. The CDR3 sequence is 19 residues long. Germline V lookup: CDR1 WNHNN, CDR2 SYGVQD (reference sequence). The V gene end was trimmed by 2 bases and the J gene end by 1 base; junction bases not matched to a gene: 7. CDR3 loop: CASSEGTSGIFSGANVLTF. For the CDR3, the DNA is TGCGCCAGCAGTGAGGGGACTAGCGGCATATTTTCTGGGGCCAACGTCCTGACTTTC.

V and J are TRBV5-1 and TRBJ2-5; 9 bases are a match to TRBD1. From germline, CDR1 is SGHRS and CDR2 YFSETQ. The J segment lost 4 bases and the V segment lost 4 bases, leaving 8 bases of the junction unmatched. CDR3 size: 15 residues. The CDR3 loop is CASSTGQGMGETQYF. The CDR3 bases are TGCGCCAGCAGCACAGGACAGGGGATGGGAGAGACCCAGTACTTC.

The CDR3 coding sequence is TGTGCCAGCAGGTTCTGGGGGGTTAATGAAAAACTGTTTTTT. The encoded protein is CASRFWGVNEKLFF. The rearrangement links TRBV2 to TRBJ1-4; D may be TRBD1 (5 bases). In germline, CDR1 is SNHLY, CDR2 FYNNEI. V gave up 6 bases and J gave up 4 bases, with 12 bases separating them. The CDR3 has 14 amino acids.

CDR3 coding DNA: TGTGCCAGTAGTGAGGGTAATTCACCCCTCCACTTT. Its protein product is CASSEGNSPLHF. The chain employs TRBV19 and TRBJ1-6; unclear D gene. V dropped 5 bases and J dropped 6 bases, with 5 bases sitting between them. CDR3 length equals 12 residues. From germline, CDR1 is LNHDA and CDR2 SQIVND (reference sequence).

The V and J genes are TRBV5-1 and TRBJ2-5, with D perhaps TRBD2 (6 bases). V was clipped by 2 bases and J by 5 bases, with 16 bases between them. Per the germline V gene, CDR1 is SGHRS and CDR2 is YFSETQ. The CDR3 is 15 residues long. CDR3 nucleotides: TGCGCCAGCAGCTTCGACGTCAGGGCGGGGGAGACCCAGTACTTC. This gives the protein CASSFDVRAGETQYF.

V is TRBV7-9 and J is TRBJ2-7, with D hard to call. The CDR3 is made up of 13 amino acids. The V end was cut by 5 bases, the J end by 6 bases, with 14 bases between. CDR1 and CDR2 from the germline V gene are SEHNR and FQNEAQ (reference sequence). The CDR3 nucleotides read TGTGCCAGCAGCCCACCCCCATCCGGCGAGCAGTACTTC. This sequence encodes CASSPPPSGEQYF.

The genes are TRBV6-6 and TRBJ1-5; TRBD1 might be the D (5 bases). V gave up 2 bases and J gave up 7 bases, with 12 bases separating them. Germline V gene data show CDR1 as MNHNY and CDR2 as SVGAGI (reference sequence). The CDR3 sequence is 14 residues long. The CDR3 DNA is TGTGCCAGCAGTTACGTCTCGGGGGAACAGCCCCAGCATTTT. Protein product: CASSYVSGEQPQHF.

This clone occurred a few times. The chain links TRBV2 to TRBJ1-4, with 9 bases lining up with TRBD1. J lost 8 bases, V lost 3 bases, and 7 bases had no gene match. The CDR3 extends over 15 amino acids. Germline assignment: CDR1 SNHLY and CDR2 FYNNEI. The CDR3 reads CASSDPDRGREKLFF. DNA for the CDR3: TGTGCCAGCAGTGATCCGGACAGGGGAAGAGAAAAACTGTTTTTT.

The chain carries TRBV27 and TRBJ1-4; TRBD1 agrees at 9 bases. V shed 4 bases, J shed 8 bases, and the junction held 5 bases outside the gene matches. The germline V gene encodes CDR1 MNHEY and CDR2 SMNVEV (reference sequence). The CDR3 is 14 residues long. The CDR3 reads CASSSGTGIEKLFF. DNA of the CDR3: TGTGCCAGCAGTTCCGGGACAGGGATCGAAAAACTGTTTTTT.

The chain recombines TRBV2 with TRBJ2-7; D is uncertain. CDR3 length: 13 amino acids. V was pared by 4 bases and J by 3 bases, with 10 bases between. Germline values: CDR1 SNHLY, CDR2 FYNNEI. The DNA for the CDR3 is TGTGCCAGCAGTGCTCAGAACGTCTACGAGCAGTACTTC. Amino acid sequence: CASSAQNVYEQYF.

This chain connects TRBV9 to TRBJ2-1; 9 bases map to TRBD2. There are 18 residues in the CDR3. CDR1 is SGDLS and CDR2 is YYNGEE in the germline V gene. Trimming removed 2 bases from V and 1 base from J; junction bases left unmatched: 10. For the CDR3, the DNA is TGTGCCAGCAGCGTCATCGCGGGGGGGCTTAGTTCCTACAATGAGCAGTTCTTC. Translated: CASSVIAGGLSSYNEQFF.

V gene TRBV7-2 combines with J gene TRBJ2-7, with D perhaps TRBD2 (6 bases). Germline V gene data show CDR1 as SGHTA and CDR2 as FQGNSA. Trimming took 4 bases from V and 2 from J, leaving 9 bases between them. The length of the CDR3 is 13 residues. The CDR3 loop reads CASSWTGAYEQYF. The CDR3 DNA is TGTGCCAGCAGCTGGACGGGAGCCTACGAGCAGTACTTC.

The rearrangement links TRBV13 to TRBJ2-3; D is perhaps TRBD2 (6 bases). This CDR3 spans 15 amino acids. Germline CDR1 is PRHDT and CDR2 is FYEKMQ (reference sequence). V lost 4 bases and J lost 7, with 18 bases in between. CDR3: CASSSRLGLRNTQYF. Here the CDR3 DNA reads TGTGCCAGCAGCTCCAGACTAGGGCTCCGGAATACGCAGTATTTT.

The CDR3, as DNA: TGTGCCAGCAGTCCGACAGGTACCAATCAGCCCCAGCATTTT. Protein sequence: CASSPTGTNQPQHF. This chain uses TRBV27 with TRBJ1-5, with D maybe TRBD1 (6 bases). Germline V gene sequence: CDR1 MNHEY, CDR2 SMNVEV (reference sequence). Trimming took 5 bases from V and 3 from J, leaving 11 bases between them. This CDR3 is built from 14 residues.

CDR3 sequence reads: CASSRDRGEPQHF. The CDR3 bases are TGTGCCAGCAGTCGGGACAGGGGGGAACCCCAGCATTTT. This chain uses TRBV6-5 with TRBJ1-5, with 11 bases aligning to TRBD1. From germline, CDR1 is MNHEY and CDR2 SVGAGI. The junction had 4 bases not matched to a gene; V was cut back by 5 bases and J by 10 bases. This CDR3 has 13 residues.

The rearrangement links TRBV12-5 to TRBJ1-5; 10 nucleotides line up with TRBD1. This CDR3 region has 16 residues. V lost 4 bases to trimming and J lost 4 bases; unmatched junction nucleotides: 7. Germline values: CDR1 LGHNT, CDR2 FRNRAP. CDR3 DNA sequence: TGTGCTAGTGGTTCGGTGACAGGGGGCGCGAATCAGCCCCAGCATTTT. Its translation: CASGSVTGGANQPQHF.

This sequence joins TRBV5-1 and TRBJ1-2; unclear D gene. This CDR3 has 13 amino acids. Germline-derived CDR1 and CDR2 are SGHRS and YFSETQ. V lost 1 base, J lost 3 bases, and 7 bases lay in between. CDR3 sequence (DNA): TGCGCCAGCAGCTTGATCAGGCACTATGGCTACACCTTC. It codes for CASSLIRHYGYTF.

The J gene is TRBJ1-1, the V gene TRBV19; D might be TRBD1 (6 bases). The V end lost 8 bases, the J end lost 5 bases, and 12 bases lay between the germline ends. Germline loops: CDR1 LNHDA, CDR2 SQIVND (reference sequence). This CDR3 is built from 12 residues. The CDR3 bases are TGTGCCAGTTCCCTAACAGGGACTGAAGCTTTCTTT. Amino acid sequence: CASSLTGTEAFF.

The chain joins TRBV4-2 to TRBJ2-1; TRBD2 matches 13 bases. The J segment lost 6 bases and the V segment lost 0 bases, leaving 2 bases of the junction unmatched. CDR3 length: 16 residues. The germline V gene encodes CDR1 LGHNA and CDR2 YNFKEQ. The CDR3 is CASSQDTSGGVNEQFF. The CDR3 nucleotides read TGTGCCAGCAGCCAAGATACTAGCGGGGGGGTCAATGAGCAGTTCTTC.

CDR3: CASSLSGGSGQETQYF. The CDR3 DNA reads as TGTGCCAGCAGCTTAAGCGGTGGGAGCGGACAAGAGACCCAGTACTTC. V is TRBV7-3 and J is TRBJ2-5, with D perhaps matching TRBD2 (5 bases). Germline-derived CDR1 and CDR2 are SGHTA and FQGTGA. The CDR3 is 16 residues long. Trimming removed 1 base from V and 2 bases from J, with 14 bases in between.